This paragraph reports one T cell receptor (beta chain). Its target is not known. This specimen comes from a study of T cell responses to AZD1222 COVID-19 vaccine. The overall study: Second-dose recipients at about 4 or about 12 weeks were treated as one pooled group. Study-level findings and limits: Most donors were white British and more were female, and clonal diversity was possibly underestimated. At baseline, seropositivity was found in only a handful of AZD1222 recipients.

V was shortened by 2 bases and J by 6 bases, with 4 bases between the two germline ends. The CDR3 length is 11 residues. Using immunoSEQ multiplex PCR, the repertoire was profiled, and TCRdb retains in-frame clones only, with some absent. The sample has more than 70,000 clones, about nine tenths seen once. Sequencing used peripheral blood, obtained on day 0 of AZD1222 vaccination. The receptor was derived from an adult in good health. The chain employs TRBV12-3 or TRBV12-4 and TRBJ2-5; D ambiguous. CDR3 sequence reads: CASSLFQTQYF. CDR3 sequence (DNA): TGTGCCAGCAGTTTATTCCAGACCCAGTACTTC.